This TCR beta chain was profiled in a study of OX40 agonist ivuxolimab in advanced cancers. Study overall: The patients got ivuxolimab, which is an agonistic anti-OX40 (CD134) antibody.

The germline gives CDR1 SGHRS, CDR2 YFSETQ. V was shortened by 4 bases and J by 7 bases, with 14 bases between the two germline ends. The CDR3 contains 13 residues. Details on this clone: Its antigen is unidentified.

Assay used: immunoSEQ multiplex PCR; TCRdb lists only in-frame clones, some missing. The sample has around 80,000 clones, 85% to 90% seen once; the top ten hold 0.5% to 0.6%. Findings and limits, study-wide: Which antigen the expanded peripheral T cells recognized is unknown.

This sequence was found in an adult with an advanced solid tumor such as melanoma, head and neck, liver or kidney cancer. The genes are TRBV5-1 and TRBJ2-5; maybe TRBD2 (6 bases). Sequencing was performed on CD4+ or CD8+ T cells sorted from blood, taken in a trial of the OX40 agonist ivuxolimab. The CDR3 region is CASSEGLPGTQYF. The CDR3 coding sequence is TGCGCCAGCAGCGAGGGACTCCCGGGGACCCAGTACTTC.